The present TCR beta chain was sequenced within a study of B cell selection in AIRE deficiency. With respect to this clone: The antigen is not known. Sequence at one end of the junction differs from germline and may be a read error.

Conventional CD4 T cells were sorted as CD4+CD127+ cells. Assay used: immunoSEQ multiplex PCR; TCRdb lists only in-frame clones, some missing. The sample yields tens of thousands of clones, around 97% seen once. Study results and caveats: TCRbeta-only data showed roughly 33% of shared healthy Treg sequences in healthy Tconv. Roughly 28% of healthy-donor shared Treg TCRbeta sequences appeared in patient Tconv cells. Tconv and Treg cells from AIRE-deficient patients resembled healthy donors in TCRBV usage, CDR3 length and diversity.

The CDR3 covers 12 residues. Per germline, CDR1 MNHEY and CDR2 SVGAGI. The genes are TRBV6-5 and TRBJ2-5; weak D call: TRBD2 (6 bases). Source material: conventional CD4+ T cells sorted from PBMCs. This clonotype was obtained from a human donor with AIRE deficiency. The DNA for the CDR3 is TGTGTCAGCCGGGGGAATGGGGAGACCCAGTACTTC. Protein product: CVSRGNGETQYF.